Following are 8 T cell receptor beta chains from one sample sequenced in a study of identical twins. TCRdb analysed the 5' RACE reads with MiXCR anew, one entry per CDR3 protein. The sample has approximately 590,000 distinct CDR3 sequences; approximately 9.6% are singletons. These data were also filed under a second study, of yellow fever vaccine responses in identical twins.

Sequenced: PBMCs. The source is a woman between 18 and 29 years old in good health.

This clonotype turned up a few times. The CDR3 sequence is CASSKSISGRTYEQYF. CDR3 DNA sequence: TGTGCCAGCAGCAAAAGTATCAGCGGGAGAACGTACGAGCAGTACTTC. This chain uses TRBV21-1 with TRBJ2-7; the table's D call, TRBD2, was not checked against the DNA. TRBV21-1 is a pseudogene locus. The CDR3 sequence is 16 residues long.

Ten or more counts support this clonotype. V usage is TRBV7-9 and J usage is TRBJ1-4, with D possibly being TRBD1 (6 bases). From germline, CDR1 is SEHNR and CDR2 FQNEAQ (reference sequence). V lost 1 base and J lost 6, with 9 bases in between. The CDR3 sequence is 14 residues long. The CDR3 loop is CASSLGGAHEKLFF. DNA for the CDR3: TGTGCCAGCAGCTTAGGGGGGGCTCATGAAAAACTGTTTTTT.

This clonotype came up many times. The rearrangement links TRBV6-5 to TRBJ2-7; 8 bases line up with TRBD1. The germline gives CDR1 MNHEY, CDR2 SVGAGI. The CDR3 length is 12 residues. With V trimmed by 5 bases and J by 5 bases, 2 bases remained unmatched. In nucleotides, the CDR3 is TGTGCCAGCAGTAACAGGGGGAACGAGCAGTACTTC. It codes for CASSNRGNEQYF.

This chain uses TRBV29-1 with TRBJ1-4; TRBD1 matches 7 bases. CDR1 is SQVTM and CDR2 is ANQGSEA in the germline V gene. Trimming took 7 bases from V and 7 from J; bases not matched to a gene: 21. The CDR3 is 17 amino acids. The CDR3 is CSALGNGIGQEGEKLFF. For the CDR3, the DNA is TGCAGCGCGTTGGGTAACGGTATTGGACAGGAAGGTGAAAAACTGTTTTTT.

This clonotype was seen only a few times. This chain uses TRBV6-4 with TRBJ2-1; 15 nucleotides align to TRBD2. Germline V gene sequence: CDR1 MRHNA, CDR2 SNTAGT. After removal of 2 bases from V and 2 bases from J, the junction contained 4 bases not matched to a gene. The length of the CDR3 is 18 residues. The CDR3 DNA reads as TGTGCCAGCAGTGACCGGAGGACTAGCGGGAGGGCCTACAATGAGCAGTTCTTC. Its translation: CASSDRRTSGRAYNEQFF.

Ten or more counts support this clonotype. This chain uses TRBV20-1 with TRBJ2-3, with 9 bases matching TRBD2. Per germline, CDR1 DFQATT and CDR2 SNEGSKA (reference sequence). The CDR3 spans 17 residues. V lost 0 bases to trimming and J lost 1 base; unmatched junction nucleotides: 8. CDR3 in amino acids: CSARDRVERGGTDTQYF. The CDR3 DNA reads TGCAGTGCTAGAGATAGGGTGGAGCGGGGGGGCACAGATACGCAGTATTTT.

This clonotype was counted once. This may stem from a read error, because a much larger clone lies one nucleotide away. The chain uses TRBV15 and TRBJ2-7; D is undetermined. CDR3 length equals 12 residues. Germline values: CDR1 LNHNV, CDR2 YYDKDF (reference sequence). Trimming left V 0 bases short and J 2 bases short, with 2 bases between. For the CDR3, the DNA is TGTGCCACCAGCAGAGATGCCTACGAGCAGTACTTC. Its protein product is CATSRDAYEQYF.

This clonotype was recorded a few times. V is TRBV15 and J is TRBJ1-4; D not certain. The CDR3 length is 14 residues. Trimming removed 5 bases at V and 7 bases at J, with 14 bases between. Germline-derived CDR1 and CDR2 are LNHNV and YYDKDF (reference sequence). CDR3 sequence (DNA): TGTGCCACCAGCTCCTCCACGACCCGTGAAAAACTGTTTTTT. Translation gives CATSSSTTREKLFF.